The rows below give T cell receptor beta chains drawn from one sample of a study of regulatory T cells in long-lasting Graves disease. TCRdb processed the multiplex PCR reads anew with MiXCR; each CDR3 protein has one entry. The sample comprises 500,000 to 700,000 distinct CDR3 sequences, under 20% of which are singletons, and around a sixth rests with the top ten. This sample also appeared in a second study, on T cells in Graves' hyperthyroidism and ophthalmopathy.

The sequences come from peripheral blood mononuclear cells (PBMCs), collected at new diagnosis, from a patient treated with antithyroid drugs. These receptors were obtained from a young woman with Graves disease. CDR3s include the opening cysteine and the closing phenylalanine or tryptophan. A D gene is named only where the DNA matches it firmly. Expanded clones are given a class, and other clones once, few, many or no size at all.

J gene,V gene,D gene,clone size,CDR3 protein,CDR3 DNA
TRBJ2-1,TRBV20-1,TRBD2,many,CSARPSGTYNEQFF,TGCAGTGCCAGGCCTAGCGGGACGTACAATGAGCAGTTCTTC
TRBJ2-3,TRBV5-4,TRBD1,once,CATRQGTPSTDTQYF,TGTGCCACCCGACAGGGGACCCCTAGCACAGATACGCAGTATTTT
TRBJ2-5,TRBV27,NA,NA,CASSLLAGPAQQYF,TGTGCCAGCAGTTTATTGGCTGGGCCAGCCCAGCAGTACTTC
TRBJ2-5,TRBV6-2/TRBV6-3,TRBD2,many,CATRLAETQYF,TGTGCCACCAGACTAGCAGAGACCCAGTACTTC
TRBJ2-5,TRBV11-2,TRBD2,many,CASSLGLAGVLETQYF,TGTGCCAGCAGCTTAGGACTAGCGGGAGTATTAGAGACCCAGTACTTC
TRBJ2-4,TRBV5-8,NA,NA,CASTPPQLGWLNIQYF,TGTGCCAGCACCCCTCCCCAGCTCGGGTGGTTGAACATTCAGTACTTC
TRBJ2-6,TRBV5-6,NA,NA,CASSLALASGANVLTF,TGTGCCAGCAGCTTGGCTCTGGCGTCTGGGGCCAACGTCCTGACTTTC
TRBJ2-1,TRBV28,NA,many,CASSFFRNTYNEQFF,TGTGCCAGCAGTTTCTTCCGGAATACCTACAATGAGCAGTTCTTC
TRBJ1-1,TRBV4-1,NA,NA,CASSQSRGTEAFF,TGCGCCAGCAGCCAATCCAGGGGAACTGAAGCTTTCTTT
TRBJ2-7,TRBV10-3,NA,many,CAISYASGDYEQYF,TGTGCCATCAGTTACGCCTCGGGGGACTACGAGCAGTACTTC
TRBJ2-7,TRBV20-1,TRBD2,NA,CSAKAGTILTYEQYF,TGCAGTGCTAAGGCCGGGACTATCCTCACCTACGAGCAGTACTTC
TRBJ1-6,TRBV6-1,TRBD1,NA,CASNELQGAYNSPLHF,TGTGCCAGCAATGAACTCCAGGGGGCTTATAATTCACCCCTCCACTTT
TRBJ2-5,TRBV10-3,TRBD2,NA,CATRENYSGETQYF,TGTGCCACCCGGGAGAACTATAGCGGGGAGACCCAGTACTTC
TRBJ2-3,TRBV6-5,NA,many,CASSYPGKTDTQYF,TGTGCCAGCAGTTATCCAGGGAAGACAGATACGCAGTATTTT
TRBJ2-1,TRBV27,NA,few,CASSFIGSYNEQFF,TGTGCCAGCAGTTTTATTGGCTCCTACAATGAGCAGTTCTTC
TRBJ2-3,TRBV7-2,NA,many,CASSRYSGGTDTQYF,TGTGCCAGCAGCCGTTACTCCGGGGGCACAGATACGCAGTATTTT
TRBJ1-1,TRBV30,NA,many,CAWTGAGGEAFF,TGTGCCTGGACTGGGGCGGGGGGGGAAGCTTTCTTT
TRBJ2-3,TRBV9,NA,NA,CASSSSGNRTDTQYF,TGTGCCAGCAGCTCGAGCGGAAACCGCACAGATACGCAGTATTTT
TRBJ2-7,TRBV11-2,TRBD1,many,CASSLGDRGYEQYF,TGTGCCAGCAGCTTAGGGGACAGGGGCTACGAGCAGTACTTC
TRBJ1-2,TRBV20-1,TRBD1,NA,CSARDGDRASSRYGYTF,TGCAGTGCTAGAGACGGAGACAGGGCCTCTTCTCGGTATGGCTACACCTTC
TRBJ1-4,TRBV28,NA,few,CASSLVTGKKLFF,TGTGCCAGCAGTTTAGTGACAGGAAAAAAACTGTTTTTT
TRBJ2-1,TRBV20-1,NA,NA,CSARDLTVDNEQFF,TGCAGTGCTAGAGATCTAACAGTCGACAATGAGCAGTTCTTC
TRBJ2-6,TRBV12-3/TRBV12-4,NA,many,CASSFSSGANVLTF,TGTGCCAGCAGTTTTAGCTCTGGGGCCAACGTCCTGACTTTC
TRBJ2-5,TRBV7-9,NA,many,CASSPEASRETQYF,TGTGCCAGCAGCCCCGAGGCTAGCCGGGAGACCCAGTACTTC
TRBJ1-2,TRBV5-1,NA,many,CASSLHTGQGDGYTF,TGCGCCAGCAGCTTGCATACAGGGCAAGGGGATGGCTACACCTTC
TRBJ1-2,TRBV28,NA,many,CASNLRGFNYGYTF,TGTGCCAGCAATCTAAGAGGGTTTAACTATGGCTACACCTTC
TRBJ1-2,TRBV10-2,NA,many,CASSPDSVGYTF,TGCGCCAGCAGCCCGGACAGTGTGGGCTACACCTTC
TRBJ2-2,TRBV12-3/TRBV12-4,TRBD2,many,CASSLAGGVNTGELFF,TGTGCCAGCAGTCTAGCGGGGGGGGTGAACACCGGGGAGCTGTTTTTT
TRBJ1-6,TRBV20-1,NA,NA,CSAIEHLQGSPLHF,TGCAGTGCCATCGAACACCTACAGGGATCACCCCTCCACTTT
TRBJ2-3,TRBV7-8,NA,NA,CASSLMGTQVTSTDTQYF,TGTGCCAGCAGCTTGATGGGGACTCAGGTTACCTCCACAGATACGCAGTATTTT
TRBJ2-3,TRBV7-2,NA,few,CASSYRIADTQYF,TGTGCCAGCAGCTACAGAATCGCAGATACGCAGTATTTT
TRBJ2-7,TRBV28,TRBD1,many,CASSNTGTGPYEQYF,TGTGCCAGCAGTAACACCGGGACAGGGCCCTACGAGCAGTACTTC
TRBJ1-3,TRBV7-9,TRBD1,NA,CASRPGTGSSGNTIYF,TGTGCCAGCAGGCCCGGGACAGGGAGTTCTGGAAACACCATATATTTT
TRBJ1-6,TRBV12-3/TRBV12-4,NA,NA,CASSARADSPLHF,TGTGCCAGCAGTGCGCGAGCCGATTCACCCCTCCACTTT
TRBJ1-6,TRBV19,TRBD1,NA,CASSPQGAGNSPLHF,TGTGCCAGTAGTCCCCAGGGGGCCGGGAATTCACCCCTCCACTTT
TRBJ1-2,TRBV2,TRBD1,many,CASSRNRGGDYGYTF,TGTGCCAGCAGTAGGAACAGGGGGGGCGACTATGGCTACACCTTC
TRBJ2-3,TRBV18,TRBD1,NA,CASSDRQGTQYF,TGTGCCAGCTCCGACCGACAGGGGACGCAGTATTTT
TRBJ2-1,TRBV19,NA,NA,CASSIARGPYNEQFF,TGTGCCAGTAGTATCGCACGCGGCCCCTACAATGAGCAGTTCTTC
TRBJ1-4,TRBV2,NA,many,CATRRSSTNEKLFF,TGTGCCACGAGGAGGTCCTCAACTAATGAAAAACTGTTTTTT
TRBJ1-5,TRBV27,TRBD1,many,CASSPGLGTGVGNQPQHF,TGTGCCAGCAGTCCAGGGCTCGGGACAGGGGTTGGTAATCAGCCCCAGCATTTT
TRBJ2-7,TRBV30,NA,NA,CAWALEESYEQYF,TGTGCCTGGGCCCTGGAGGAGAGCTACGAGCAGTACTTC
TRBJ2-6,TRBV29-1,NA,NA,CSAEEDTSGANVLTF,TGCAGCGCTGAAGAGGACACCTCTGGGGCCAACGTCCTGACTTTC
TRBJ2-2,TRBV7-2,NA,NA,CASSWGGGNTGELFF,TGTGCCAGCAGCTGGGGAGGGGGCAACACCGGGGAGCTGTTTTTT
TRBJ2-2,TRBV5-1,TRBD2,NA,CASAVLAGGPGELFF,TGCGCCAGCGCCGTCTTAGCGGGAGGTCCCGGAGAGCTGTTTTTT
TRBJ1-3,TRBV2,TRBD1,many,CASSSTGSNTIYF,TGTGCCAGCAGCTCGACAGGGTCAAACACCATATATTTT